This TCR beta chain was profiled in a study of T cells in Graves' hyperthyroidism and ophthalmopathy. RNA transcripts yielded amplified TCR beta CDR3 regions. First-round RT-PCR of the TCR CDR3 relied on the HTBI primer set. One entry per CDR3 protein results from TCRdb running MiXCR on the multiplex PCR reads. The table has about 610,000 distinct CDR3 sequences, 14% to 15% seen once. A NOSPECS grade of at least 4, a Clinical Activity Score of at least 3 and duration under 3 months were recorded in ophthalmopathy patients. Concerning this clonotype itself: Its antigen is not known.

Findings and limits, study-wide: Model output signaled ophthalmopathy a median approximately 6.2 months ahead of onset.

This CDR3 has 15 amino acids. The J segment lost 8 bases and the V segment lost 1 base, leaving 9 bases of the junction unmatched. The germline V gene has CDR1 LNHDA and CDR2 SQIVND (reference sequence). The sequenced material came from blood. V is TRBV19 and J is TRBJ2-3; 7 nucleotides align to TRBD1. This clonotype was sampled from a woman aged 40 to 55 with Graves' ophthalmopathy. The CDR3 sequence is CASSIGDRAGGTQYF. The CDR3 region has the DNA TGTGCCAGTAGTATAGGAGACAGGGCTGGCGGTACGCAGTATTTT. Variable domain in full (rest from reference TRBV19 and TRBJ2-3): DGGITQSPKYLFRKEGQNVTLSCEQNLNHDAMYWYRQDPGQGLRLIYYSQIVNDFQKGDIAEGYSVSREKKESFPLTVTSAQKNPTAFYLCASSIGDRAGGTQYFGPGTRLTVL.